The present TCR beta chain was sequenced within a study of shared clonotypes between healthy human individuals. About the study: Donor composition was a couple of women and three men, aged 18 to 49.

Worth noting for this clone: The antigen remains unidentified.

Positively selected for CCR7, the CD45RO-negative cells used as naive CD8 cells excluded terminally differentiated effector memory CD45RA+ cells. Findings and limits, study-wide: Generally, estimated richness proved larger in naive subsets than it did in memory subsets. Clonotypes that were shared across four donors made up 4.5% to 5% of naive CD4 clonotypes.

Original processing methods: Filtering was not the same, since immunoSEQ gave junction-only sequences without quality scores. Sequencing was performed with immunoSEQ multiplex PCR; in TCRdb, only in-frame clones are kept and a portion is missing. V, J and clone size are those of that table, while D and trimming were read from the DNA. This sample has about 680,000 clones, with approximately 90% found just once. V was cut by 7 bases and J by 7 bases, with 13 bases left in between. Germline lookup yields CDR1 MNHNS and CDR2 SASEGT. The CDR3 contains 13 residues. This sequence was found in a man aged 25-45 years in good health. Material: naive CD8+ T cells sorted from blood. The chain employs TRBV6-1 and TRBJ2-2; D is undetermined. CDR3 sequence (DNA): TGTGCCAGCAAAGAACAACCCGGCGGGGAGCTGTTTTTT. Its protein product is CASKEQPGGELFF.